This T cell receptor (beta chain) was observed in a study of T cells in Graves' hyperthyroidism and ophthalmopathy. Study-wide points: The model forecast ophthalmopathy, anticipating it by a median around 6.5 months before onset.

CDR1 is DFQATT, CDR2 SNEGSKA, per germline (reference sequence). The length of the CDR3 is 13 residues. Trimming removed 8 bases from V and 2 bases from J; junction bases left unmatched: 8. Every diagnosis used clinical symptoms, serum thyroxine and TRAb, thyroid ultrasound and orbital computed tomography. Comment on this clonotype: The antigen is undetermined.

Authors of the study amplified TCR beta CDR3 regions from RNA transcripts. During a first-round RT-PCR of the TCR CDR3, the HTBI primer set was used. TCRdb re-derived calls from the multiplex PCR reads in MiXCR, one entry per CDR3 protein. The sample lists a few hundred thousand distinct CDR3 sequences, about half occurring once. This TCR was sampled from a woman between 18 and 30 years old with Graves' hyperthyroidism. The sample comprised peripheral blood or thyroid tissue (not recorded which). This rearrangement joins TRBV20-1 to TRBJ2-5, with TRBD1 identical over 7 bases. CDR3 bases: TGCAGTTACTACGGGGACAGACAAGAGACCCAGTACTTC. This translates into CSYYGDRQETQYF.